The source of this TCR beta chain is a study of cytomegalovirus exposure and HLA in healthy donors. Overall study results and limits: Earlier analysis looked at TCR beta V segments, and most were productive about 90% or about 30% of the time. A missense DCLRE1C variant was associated with V- and J-gene trimming of TCR beta chains in a later analysis, and an independent cohort replicated the association. A later analysis revealed that TCR association rates differed between HLA loci, peaking at DRB1 and bottoming out at HLA-C. There were some public TCRs occurring in many donors, but most TCR sequences were rare.

The PCR was carried out with 60 Vbeta primers and 13 Jbeta primers. Method: immunoSEQ multiplex PCR; TCRdb's copy keeps in-frame clones and lacks some. The sample yields some 130,000 clones, around 9.7% seen once. This clone has just a few counts. What it recognizes is unknown. This receptor was obtained from a man aged 50-60 years in good health and CMV-seronegative. The sample comprised PBMCs.

This CDR3 is CAWSVQAGVSNEQFF. The CDR3 DNA reads TGTGCCTGGAGTGTACAAGCGGGAGTGAGTAATGAGCAGTTCTTC. The chain has TRBV30 and TRBJ2-1; 8 bases fit TRBD2. V shed 0 bases and J 7 bases; nucleotides not matched to a gene: 8. The length of the CDR3 is 15 residues. Germline values: CDR1 GTSNPN, CDR2 SVGIG (reference sequence).